What follows describes a single T cell receptor (beta chain). Antigen: not known. This specimen comes from a study of T cell repertoires in cytomegalovirus infection. This CDR3 is 16 amino acids long. The V gene's germline CDR1 is WSHSY and CDR2 SAAADI. Trimming removed 0 bases at V and 0 bases at J, with 9 bases between. A single record per CDR3 protein comes from TCRdb applying MiXCR to the reads. The sample includes under 200,000 distinct CDR3 sequences, less than 25% of them seen just once. The input for sequencing was CD8+ T cells from cultured PBMCs, taken from culture after CMV antigen stimulation. This TCR was sampled from a human donor in good health (CMV status not recorded). Some clones in this sample may be carry-over from other donors' samples. J is TRBJ1-3 and V is TRBV10-2, with D unresolved. CDR3 DNA: TGCGCCAGCAGTGAGTCTCCCAGATCCTCTGGAAACACCATATATTTT. Protein sequence: CASSESPRSSGNTIYF.